This T cell receptor (beta chain) appears in the sequencing data of a study of response to subunit inactivated influenza vaccine. TCRdb passed the RT-PCR reads through MiXCR, listing each CDR3 protein once. Of about 700,000 distinct CDR3 sequences listed, 14% are singletons. This clonotype was found a few times. Its cognate antigen is unknown. Study observations and caveats: There was a suggestion from the authors that each seasonal influenza vaccination recruits few new T cells.

Trimming removed 5 bases from V and 4 bases from J; junction bases left unmatched: 5. Per the germline V gene, CDR1 is SGHTA and CDR2 is FQGNSA. CDR3 length equals 14 residues. The starting material was PBMCs from blood, obtained around 14 days before vaccination. This TCR was recovered from a man aged 50 or older who received an inactivated influenza vaccine. V gene TRBV7-2 combines with J gene TRBJ1-2, with 9 bases aligning to TRBD1. Here the CDR3 DNA reads TGTGCCAGCAGCGGGACAGGGATCGGCTATGGCTACACCTTC. It encodes CASSGTGIGYGYTF.